What follows are 26 T cell receptor beta chains derived from one specimen sequenced in a study of blood T cell repertoires in COVID-19 (dated by TCRdb to between 2020 and 2021). Library preparation used the immunoSEQ multiplex PCR assay. The table comes from immuneACCESS by way of TCRdb, which keeps in-frame sequences with V and J called. Part of the clones is missing from these tables; in studies checked, under half for an unresolved V gene and the rest for unknown reasons. The sample includes around 320,000 clones, with roughly 89% observed a single time. The biggest ten clones account for approximately 4.5% of the sample. The sequencing input was PBMCs or T cells enriched from blood (not recorded which). The receptors stem from a woman in her late teens or twenties with acute COVID-19.

The CDR3 DNA reads as TGTGCCAGCAGCCGGACAGGGCTTAATGAAAAACTGTTTTTT. It is translated as CASSRTGLNEKLFF. The chain employs TRBV9 and TRBJ1-4, with 8 bases fitting TRBD1. The CDR3 is 14 amino acids. CDR1 and CDR2 (germline): SGDLS, YYNGEE. V was clipped by 4 bases and J by 4 bases; unmatched bases: 3. The variable domain in full, completed from reference TRBV9 and TRBJ1-4, reads DSGVTQTPKHLITATGQRVTLRCSPRSGDLSVYWYQQSLDQGLQFLIQYYNGEERAKGNILERFSAQQFPDLHSELNLSSLELGDSALYFCASSRTGLNEKLFFGSGTQLSVL.

The chain joins TRBV28 to TRBJ1-3, with D possibly matching TRBD1 (5 bases). The germline gives CDR1 MDHEN, CDR2 SYDVKM. The germline V and J ends were trimmed by 7 bases and 0 bases, with 16 bases remaining between them. The CDR3 loop spans 16 amino acids. CDR3 DNA: TGTGCCAGCACCCTCCGGGCAGACAGCTCTGGAAACACCATATATTTT. Translating gives CASTLRADSSGNTIYF.

This clone was recorded a few times. The chain is built from TRBV5-1 and TRBJ2-1, with 7 positions matching TRBD1. The CDR3 is made up of 16 amino acids. Trimming took 0 bases from V and 4 from J; bases not matched to a gene: 7. Germline CDR1 is SGHRS and CDR2 is YFSETQ. As DNA, the CDR3 is TGCGCCAGCAGCTTGGCCTCGGGACAGCCTTACAATGAGCAGTTCTTC. Translation: CASSLASGQPYNEQFF.

The chain joins TRBV4-1 to TRBJ2-1, with TRBD1 as a possible D gene (5 bases). Germline loops: CDR1 MGHRA, CDR2 YSYEKL. With 1 base removed from V and 3 bases from J, the gap between germline ends came to 16 bases. The CDR3 length is 17 residues. CDR3 nucleotide sequence: TGCGCCAGCAGCCAAGGGGCGACTGGACACAGCTACAATGAGCAGTTCTTC. As protein: CASSQGATGHSYNEQFF.

The genes are TRBV14 and TRBJ1-4, with 7 bases fitting TRBD1. The CDR3 sequence is 13 residues long. Germline CDR1 and CDR2: SGHDN and FVKESK. V trimming: 5 bases; J trimming: 7 bases; junction bases outside the gene matches: 4. CDR3 nucleotides: TGTGCCAGCAGCGGATCAGGGGGTGAAAAACTGTTTTTT. Its protein is CASSGSGGEKLFF.

The rearrangement uses TRBV18 and TRBJ2-5; D is undetermined. Between the trimmed V and J ends, which lost 0 bases and 5 bases, there was a span of 7 bases. The germline CDR1 and CDR2 sequences are KGHSH and LQKENI. The CDR3 spans 13 residues. The DNA of the CDR3 is TGTGCCAGCTCACCACCGAATCAGGAGACCCAGTACTTC. It codes for CASSPPNQETQYF.

The chain joins TRBV2 to TRBJ2-7, with unresolved D. This CDR3 spans 11 amino acids. V was trimmed by 6 bases and J by 3 bases, leaving 6 bases between them. Germline V gives CDR1 SNHLY, CDR2 FYNNEI. CDR3 in amino acids: CASSLNYEQYF. The CDR3 nucleotides read TGTGCCAGCAGCTTAAACTACGAGCAGTACTTC. Combining the CDR3 with reference TRBV2 and TRBJ2-7 gives the whole variable domain EPEVTQTPSHQVTQMGQEVILRCVPISNHLYFYWYRQILGQKVEFLVSFYNNEISEKSEIFDDQFSVERPDGSNFTLKIRSTKLEDSAMYFCASSLNYEQYFGPGTRLTVT.

This clone has a single count. The V gene is TRBV7-3, the J gene TRBJ2-1; 10 bases line up with TRBD2. With V trimmed by 3 bases and J by 4 bases, 9 bases remained unmatched. The CDR3 is made up of 17 amino acids. Germline CDR1 is SGHTA and CDR2 is FQGTGA. CDR3 sequence (DNA): TGTGCCAGCAGCTTGGGGCCAACTAGCGGGAAGTACAATGAGCAGTTCTTC. It is translated as CASSLGPTSGKYNEQFF.

The V call is TRBV18, the J call TRBJ2-4, with D perhaps matching TRBD1 (5 bases). The CDR3 covers 13 residues. The germline gives CDR1 KGHSH, CDR2 LQKENI. Between the trimmed V and J ends, which lost 2 bases and 4 bases, there was a span of 6 bases. In DNA form, the CDR3 reads TGTGCCAGCTCACCAAGGGGTAAAAACATTCAGTACTTC. Residues: CASSPRGKNIQYF.

In DNA form, the CDR3 reads TGTGCCAGCAGAATCAGTAATGAAAAACTGTTTTTT. Protein sequence: CASRISNEKLFF. The chain couples TRBV2 to TRBJ1-4, with D uncertain. The ends were cut back, 6 bases at V and 4 bases at J, with 6 bases in the middle. The CDR3 covers 12 residues. CDR1 and CDR2 from the germline V gene are SNHLY and FYNNEI.

This rearrangement joins TRBV29-1 to TRBJ2-5, with a tentative D call TRBD2 (6 bases). The germline CDR1 and CDR2 sequences are SQVTM and ANQGSEA. The CDR3 is made up of 13 amino acids. The V gene lost 2 bases and the J gene lost 1 base, with 8 bases spanning the gap. CDR3 loop: CSVERDFQETQYF. DNA for the CDR3: TGCAGCGTTGAAAGGGACTTCCAAGAGACCCAGTACTTC.

V gene TRBV6-2 or TRBV6-3 combines with J gene TRBJ2-5; 7 bases are shared with TRBD1. CDR3 length equals 16 residues. The V gene end was trimmed by 4 bases and the J gene end by 1 base; junction bases not matched to a gene: 9. Germline CDR1 is MNHEY and CDR2 is SVGEGT. CDR3 region: CASSSYRTGPQETQYF. CDR3 DNA sequence: TGTGCCAGCAGTTCGTATCGGACAGGCCCCCAAGAGACCCAGTACTTC.

V and J are TRBV5-8 and TRBJ1-1; 9 bases are a match to TRBD1. This CDR3 is 14 amino acids long. Germline V gene data show CDR1 as SGHTS and CDR2 as YDEGEE. V lost 2 bases to trimming and J lost 1 base; unmatched junction nucleotides: 0. CDR3: CASSLQGANTEAFF. CDR3 DNA: TGTGCCAGCAGCTTACAGGGGGCGAACACTGAAGCTTTCTTT.

The chain links TRBV29-1 to TRBJ2-5, with D possibly being TRBD2 (6 bases). The CDR3 consists of 12 residues. Germline lookup yields CDR1 SQVTM and CDR2 ANQGSEA. V was cut by 6 bases and J by 5 bases, with 13 bases left in between. CDR3 coding DNA: TGCAGCGTCCGGTCGGGAGAGGAGACCCAGTACTTC. It codes for CSVRSGEETQYF.

The chain couples TRBV3-1 (or the pseudogene TRBV3-2) to TRBJ1-2; D is possibly TRBD1 (5 bases). The CDR3 consists of 13 residues. Germline V gene lookup returns CDR1 LGHDT and CDR2 YNNKEL (reference sequence). V shed 1 base and J shed 2 bases, with 5 bases lying between them. The CDR3 DNA reads as TGTGCCAGCAGCCAAGGACAGAACTATGGCTACACCTTC. This translates into CASSQGQNYGYTF.

This clone was seen just once. The chain couples TRBV19 to TRBJ2-7; TRBD2 matches 8 bases. Trimming at V came to 7 bases and at J to 7 bases, leaving 15 bases not matched to a gene. The CDR3 length is 15 residues. Germline V gene sequence: CDR1 LNHDA, CDR2 SQIVND (reference sequence). The CDR3, as DNA: TGTGCCAGTACCAAAAATAGCGGGACTATGGGGGAGCAGTACTTC. Amino acids: CASTKNSGTMGEQYF.

The chain uses TRBV19 and TRBJ1-4; no clear D. Germline V gene lookup returns CDR1 LNHDA and CDR2 SQIVND (reference sequence). CDR3 length: 14 residues. The V end lost 3 bases, the J end lost 3 bases, and 8 bases lay between the germline ends. The CDR3 DNA reads as TGTGCCAGTAGTATTGCCGGGTCTAATGAAAAACTGTTTTTT. It translates to CASSIAGSNEKLFF.

This sequence joins TRBV7-8 and TRBJ2-3; TRBD2 aligns across 11 bases. CDR1 SGHVS and CDR2 FQNEAQ come from the germline V gene. The trim removed 7 bases at V and 6 bases at J, leaving 18 bases unmatched. CDR3 size: 18 residues. CDR3 DNA: TGTGCCAGCATCGGATGGGCCACTAGCGGGAGTCCCGGGGATACGCAGTATTTT. This translates into CASIGWATSGSPGDTQYF.

V and J are TRBV3-1 (or the pseudogene TRBV3-2) and TRBJ1-4, with TRBD1 as a possible D gene (6 bases). Trimming left V 4 bases short and J 6 bases short, with 12 bases between. Germline values: CDR1 LGHDT, CDR2 YNNKEL (reference sequence). The CDR3 covers 14 residues. The CDR3 protein is CASSRLQGYEKLFF. The CDR3 DNA follows: TGTGCCAGCAGCCGGTTACAGGGCTATGAAAAACTGTTTTTT.

This chain connects TRBV28 to TRBJ2-2; D ambiguous. The CDR3 has 13 residues. Germline V gene lookup returns CDR1 MDHEN and CDR2 SYDVKM. The V end was cut by 6 bases, the J end by 2 bases, with 7 bases between. The CDR3 loop reads CASRRSNTGELFF. The CDR3 region has the DNA TGTGCCAGCAGGAGATCTAACACCGGGGAGCTGTTTTTT.

The chain employs TRBV15 and TRBJ1-5; no firm D call. The V gene lost 6 bases and the J gene lost 4 bases, with 22 bases spanning the gap. The CDR3 has 17 amino acids. CDR1 is LNHNV and CDR2 is YYDKDF in the germline V gene (reference sequence). CDR3 DNA sequence: TGTGCCACCAGAGAAGACGTATTTCGGGATGGGAATCAGCCCCAGCATTTT. This codes for CATREDVFRDGNQPQHF.

The genes are TRBV5-1 and TRBJ1-4; 9 nucleotides line up with TRBD1. Germline V CDR1 and CDR2: SGHRS, YFSETQ. The CDR3 runs 15 residues. Unmatched junction bases numbered 8, after V lost 4 bases and J lost 7 bases. As DNA, the CDR3 is TGCGCCAGCAGCCCGGGGGACAGGGAGTTTGAAAAACTGTTTTTT. It is translated as CASSPGDREFEKLFF.

The CDR3 DNA follows: TGCGCCAGCAGCTTGCGGACAGGGGGCACTGAAGCTTTCTTT. It translates to CASSLRTGGTEAFF. The gene calls are TRBV5-1 and TRBJ1-1; 10 nucleotides match TRBD1. The length of the CDR3 is 14 residues. Trimming at V came to 1 base and at J to 4 bases, leaving 1 base not matched to a gene. CDR1 is SGHRS, CDR2 YFSETQ, per germline.

V is TRBV6-5 and J is TRBJ1-3; a weak D match, TRBD1 (5 bases). The CDR3 length is 15 residues. Germline CDR1 MNHEY, CDR2 SVGAGI. Trimming took off 6 bases at V and 4 bases at J, with 16 bases between the two ends. CDR3 bases: TGTGCCAGCAGGCTAGGATGGACATCCGGAAACACCATATATTTT. Its translation is CASRLGWTSGNTIYF.

For the CDR3, the DNA is TGTGCCACCTATAGTCCCCTGAACACTGAAGCTTTCTTT. This encodes CATYSPLNTEAFF. The rearrangement uses TRBV28 and TRBJ1-1; D is uncertain. The CDR3 has 13 amino acids. The V end lost 10 bases, the J end lost 0 bases, and 12 bases lay between the germline ends. Germline CDR1 and CDR2: MDHEN and SYDVKM.

This clone was counted a single time. The J gene is TRBJ1-1, the V gene TRBV15; D is ambiguous. Germline V gene data show CDR1 as LNHNV and CDR2 as YYDKDF (reference sequence). The CDR3 loop spans 13 amino acids. V shed 1 base and J shed 3 bases, with 6 bases lying between them. CDR3 bases: TGTGCCACCAGCAGAGTTTTAGACACTGAAGCTTTCTTT. Translating it yields CATSRVLDTEAFF.